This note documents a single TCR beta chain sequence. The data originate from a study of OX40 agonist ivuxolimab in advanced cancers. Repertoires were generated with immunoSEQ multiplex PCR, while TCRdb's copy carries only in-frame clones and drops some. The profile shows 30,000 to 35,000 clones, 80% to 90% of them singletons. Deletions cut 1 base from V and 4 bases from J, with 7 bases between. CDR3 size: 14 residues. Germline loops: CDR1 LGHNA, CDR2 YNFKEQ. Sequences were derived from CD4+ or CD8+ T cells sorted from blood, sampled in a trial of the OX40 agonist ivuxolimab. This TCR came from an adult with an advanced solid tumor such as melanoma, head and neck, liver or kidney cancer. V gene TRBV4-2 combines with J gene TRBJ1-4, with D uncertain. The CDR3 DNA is TGTGCCAGCAGCCAAGGACTGGATAATGAAAAACTGTTTTTT. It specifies CASSQGLDNEKLFF.